The 9 T cell receptor beta chains reported below all come from one sample, sequenced in a study of molecular identifiers for immune sequencing clone quantification. TCRdb passed the PCR reads through MiXCR, listing each CDR3 protein once. This sample has approximately 60,000 distinct CDR3 sequences, with around 19% found just once. Sequenced material: naive CD8+ T cells from blood, with Jurkat cell RNA spiked in. Subset of the sample: FACS-sorted CD8+CD4-CCR7+CD45RA+ naive T cells. The receptor set was obtained from a human donor in good health. Some libraries in this study had Jurkat cell RNA spiked in.

This rearrangement joins TRBV11-2 to TRBJ2-6; TRBD1 might be the D (6 bases). The germline V and J ends were trimmed by 4 bases and 5 bases, with 12 bases remaining between them. Looked up from germline, CDR1 is SGHAT and CDR2 is FQNNGV. The CDR3 runs 15 residues. CDR3 coding DNA: TGTGCCAGCAGCTCACCAGGGGTCTGGGCCAACGTCCTGACTTTC. This sequence encodes CASSSPGVWANVLTF.

This clonotype was detected many times. The chain carries TRBV7-9 and TRBJ2-3; 11 bases are a match to TRBD2. This CDR3 has 16 residues. Germline values: CDR1 SEHNR, CDR2 FQNEAQ (reference sequence). Trimming at V came to 5 bases and at J to 4 bases, leaving 8 bases not matched to a gene. The CDR3 spells CASSTELAGGADTQYF. In DNA, the CDR3 is TGTGCCAGCAGCACCGAGCTAGCGGGAGGTGCAGATACGCAGTATTTT. Full variable domain (outside the CDR3, taken from reference TRBV7-9 and TRBJ2-3): DTGVSQNPRHKITKRGQNVTFRCDPISEHNRLYWYRQTLGQGPEFLTYFQNEAQLEKSRLLSDRFSAERPKGSFSTLEIQRTEQGDSAMYLCASSTELAGGADTQYFGPGTRLTVL.

This clonotype was seen repeatedly, ten times or more. The chain couples TRBV6-5 to TRBJ2-3; no reliable D call. The CDR3 totals 15 residues. Germline assignment: CDR1 MNHEY and CDR2 SVGAGI. V lost 3 bases and J lost 2, with 12 bases in between. The DNA for the CDR3 is TGTGCCAGCAGTTATAGTTCCAGCGCCACAGATACGCAGTATTTT. Amino acids: CASSYSSSATDTQYF.

This clonotype came up a few times. This rearrangement joins TRBV6-5 to TRBJ2-2; 9 bases align to TRBD2. Germline CDR1 and CDR2: MNHEY and SVGAGI. Trimming cost V 5 bases and J 7 bases; bases outside gene matches: 5. The length of the CDR3 is 14 residues. DNA for the CDR3: TGTGCCAGCAGTAAGCGGGAGGACGACGGGGAGCTGTTTTTT. Translating it yields CASSKREDDGELFF.

This clonotype has a count of ten or more. The chain is built from TRBV7-2 and TRBJ1-1, with D hard to call. The CDR3 totals 16 residues. Trimming pared 5 bases from V and 6 bases from J, leaving 22 bases between. Germline values: CDR1 SGHTA, CDR2 FQGNSA. DNA for the CDR3: TGTGCCAGCAGCCCGACGCGCAGAAGAAACCCAGCTGAAGCTTTCTTT. Translated, it gives CASSPTRRRNPAEAFF.

The table lists this clonotype with many counts. V gene TRBV4-1 combines with J gene TRBJ1-1; 9 positions agree with TRBD1. The CDR3 sequence is 15 residues long. The V gene end was trimmed by 1 base and the J gene end by 3 bases; junction bases not matched to a gene: 3. CDR1 and CDR2 (germline): MGHRA, YSYEKL. The CDR3 coding sequence is TGCGCCAGCAGCCAAGGGACAGGGGTTGACACTGAAGCTTTCTTT. Its protein is CASSQGTGVDTEAFF.

Comment on this clonotype: A single base separates this from a much larger clone, so it may be a read error. V usage is TRBV27 and J usage is TRBJ2-7; TRBD2 matches at 8 bases. Germline V gene lookup returns CDR1 MNHEY and CDR2 SMNVEV (reference sequence). The CDR3 spans 13 residues. The chain's CDR3 is CACSPNGGGEQYF. The CDR3 coding sequence is TGTGCCTGCAGTCCAAACGGGGGGGGCGAGCAGTACTTC.

This clonotype has a count of ten or more. This chain links TRBV6-6 with TRBJ1-4; no definite D call. The germline V gene encodes CDR1 MNHNY and CDR2 SVGAGI (reference sequence). The CDR3 covers 15 residues. V was shortened by 5 bases and J by 7 bases, with 17 bases between the two germline ends. The CDR3 is CASSKTAVGVEKLFF. Written as DNA, the CDR3 is TGTGCCAGCAGTAAGACCGCGGTCGGGGTTGAAAAACTGTTTTTT.

As to this clonotype: One end of the junction is discordant with germline, which a read error may explain. V and J are TRBV6-4 and TRBJ2-1; no clear D. Per the germline V gene, CDR1 is MRHNA and CDR2 is SNTAGT. This CDR3 is 12 amino acids long. CDR3 DNA sequence: TGTGCCAGCAGGAGTAGGTACAATGAGCTGTTCTTC. The encoded protein is CASRSRYNELFF.